The rows below give T cell receptor beta chains drawn from one sample of a study of a mutant IDH1 vaccine in newly diagnosed glioma. Measured with immunoSEQ multiplex PCR; TCRdb has only the in-frame clones, and not every one. This sample has around 49,000 clones; 78% occur once, and the top ten carry 5.2%. No antigen is known for these receptors. The sequencing used PBMCs, collected from a glioma patient whose treatment included an IDH1 peptide vaccine. The receptors come from a man aged 45-65 years with glioma. Both conserved end residues are part of each CDR3. D genes are given only for firm matches. Not all rows give a size; the values are once, few, many and, for expanded clones, a class.

DNA: TGTGCCAGCAGTTTAAAACAGCCCGGGGAGCTGTTTTTT
CDR3: CASSLKQPGELFF
V: TRBV28
J: TRBJ2-2
D: .
size: .

DNA: TGTGCCAGCAGTTACTCAATAGGGTACGAGCAGTACTTC
CDR3: CASSYSIGYEQYF
V: TRBV6-6
J: TRBJ2-7
D: .
size: .

DNA: TGTGCCAGCAGTGAATTGGGCGGGGGCGGCACTGAAGCTTTCTTT
CDR3: CASSELGGGGTEAFF
V: TRBV25-1
J: TRBJ1-1
D: .
size: .

DNA: TGCGCCAGCAGCTTGTTTGGGGGCGGTGAGACCCAGTACTTC
CDR3: CASSLFGGGETQYF
V: TRBV5-1
J: TRBJ2-5
D: .
size: .

DNA: TGCAGCGCCCAGACAGGGGGGGTGGATCAGCCCCAGCATTTT
CDR3: CSAQTGGVDQPQHF
V: TRBV29-1
J: TRBJ1-5
D: TRBD1
size: .

DNA: TGTGCCAGCAGTGAATGTGGAGGACAGGTCAGCAATCAGCCCCAGCATTTT
CDR3: CASSECGGQVSNQPQHF
V: TRBV25-1
J: TRBJ1-5
D: TRBD1
size: .

DNA: TGTGCCAGCAGTTGGGGGAAGACCCAGTACTTC
CDR3: CASSWGKTQYF
V: TRBV5-6
J: TRBJ2-5
D: .
size: .

DNA: TGTGCCAGCAGCTTGGTGGGACAGGGAAATTTCAATCAGCCCCAGCATTTT
CDR3: CASSLVGQGNFNQPQHF
V: TRBV27
J: TRBJ1-5
D: TRBD1
size: .

DNA: TGTGCCAGCAGTCCCAAGGGTTACAATGAGCAGTTCTTC
CDR3: CASSPKGYNEQFF
V: TRBV27
J: TRBJ2-1
D: .
size: .

DNA: TGTGCCAGCAGCGTGAACACCGGGGAGCTGTTTTTT
CDR3: CASSVNTGELFF
V: TRBV9
J: TRBJ2-2
D: .
size: .

DNA: TGTGCCAGCAGCCAAGGAGCGGGTGAAAAACTGTTTTTT
CDR3: CASSQGAGEKLFF
V: TRBV14
J: TRBJ1-4
D: .
size: .

DNA: TGTGCCACCAGCAGAGCTGGACAGATGAGCGTGGAAGCTTTCTTT
CDR3: CATSRAGQMSVEAFF
V: TRBV15
J: TRBJ1-1
D: .
size: once

DNA: TGTGCCAGCAGCTTGGGCTCCCGGCCCTCCTATAATTCACCCCTCCACTTT
CDR3: CASSLGSRPSYNSPLHF
V: TRBV5-5
J: TRBJ1-6
D: .
size: .

DNA: TGTGCCAGCAGCCAACAACGGGGTAGCGGGGTTAGCACAGATACGCAGTATTTT
CDR3: CASSQQRGSGVSTDTQYF
V: TRBV14
J: TRBJ2-3
D: TRBD2
size: .

DNA: TGTGCCAGCAGCTTAGACAGCCAATACGAGCAGTACTTC
CDR3: CASSLDSQYEQYF
V: TRBV5-6
J: TRBJ2-7
D: .
size: .

DNA: TGCGCCAGCAGCTTAGAAAGGGAATCAGGCGAGCAGTACTTC
CDR3: CASSLERESGEQYF
V: TRBV5-1
J: TRBJ2-7
D: .
size: .

DNA: TGTGCCAGCAGTTACTCGACTAGCGCAGATACGCAGTATTTT
CDR3: CASSYSTSADTQYF
V: TRBV6-6
J: TRBJ2-3
D: TRBD2
size: .

DNA: TGCGCCAGCAGTCTCCTGGGGACAGGGAACACCGGGGAGCTGTTTTTT
CDR3: CASSLLGTGNTGELFF
V: TRBV5-1
J: TRBJ2-2
D: TRBD1
size: .

DNA: TGCGCCAGCAGCTTGGACAGGGCGAACACCGGGGAGCTGTTTTTT
CDR3: CASSLDRANTGELFF
V: TRBV5-1
J: TRBJ2-2
D: .
size: .

DNA: TGTGCCAGCAGTTCTTACAGGGTCACCGGGGAGCTGTTTTTT
CDR3: CASSSYRVTGELFF
V: TRBV7-8
J: TRBJ2-2
D: .
size: .

DNA: TGTGCCAGCAGCGTAGCTGGAGCGGGGGTAGAGAATGAGCAGTTCTTC
CDR3: CASSVAGAGVENEQFF
V: TRBV9
J: TRBJ2-1
D: TRBD2
size: .

DNA: TGTGCCTCCTCAACTGTAGGCGGGGAGCTGTTTTTT
CDR3: CASSTVGGELFF
V: TRBV30
J: TRBJ2-2
D: .
size: .

DNA: TGTGCCTCCTCTCTGGGATTGAACACTGAAGCTTTCTTT
CDR3: CASSLGLNTEAFF
V: TRBV19
J: TRBJ1-1
D: .
size: .

DNA: TGTGCCAGCAGTCCCACTAGCGGAGATTACAATGAGCAGTTCTTC
CDR3: CASSPTSGDYNEQFF
V: TRBV2
J: TRBJ2-1
D: TRBD2
size: .

DNA: TGTGCCAGCAGTGGGTCCTATGGCTACACCTTC
CDR3: CASSGSYGYTF
V: TRBV25-1
J: TRBJ1-2
D: .
size: .

DNA: TGTGCCAGCAGTGACCAACAGGGACAGCCCCAGCATTTT
CDR3: CASSDQQGQPQHF
V: TRBV6-4
J: TRBJ1-5
D: .
size: .

DNA: TGTGCCAGCAGCGCCCAGGGGTACGCTAATGAAAAACTGTTTTTT
CDR3: CASSAQGYANEKLFF
V: TRBV7-2
J: TRBJ1-4
D: .
size: few

DNA: TGTGCCAGCAGTGAGGTTTGGGACAGGGCCTACAATGAGCAGTTCTTC
CDR3: CASSEVWDRAYNEQFF
V: TRBV6-1
J: TRBJ2-1
D: TRBD1
size: .

DNA: TGTGCCAGCAGCTTAGTGGAAGGAGACAATCAGCCCCAGCATTTT
CDR3: CASSLVEGDNQPQHF
V: TRBV11-2
J: TRBJ1-5
D: .
size: few

DNA: TGCGCCAGCAGCCTTTCTAGCGGGGGATACGAGCAGTACTTC
CDR3: CASSLSSGGYEQYF
V: TRBV4-1
J: TRBJ2-7
D: TRBD2
size: .

DNA: TGTGCCAGCAGCGTAGTAACGAGCACTGAAGCTTTCTTT
CDR3: CASSVVTSTEAFF
V: TRBV9
J: TRBJ1-1
D: .
size: .

DNA: TGTGCCAGCACCCCAGACAGGGCCCAGCCCCAGCATTTT
CDR3: CASTPDRAQPQHF
V: TRBV6-5
J: TRBJ1-5
D: TRBD1
size: .

DNA: TGTGCCAGCAGTTTATCGGATTGGGGCTACACCTTC
CDR3: CASSLSDWGYTF
V: TRBV28
J: TRBJ1-2
D: .
size: once

DNA: TGTGCCAGCAGTCCGGGGCGGAACTCTGGGGCCAACGTCCTGACTTTC
CDR3: CASSPGRNSGANVLTF
V: TRBV2
J: TRBJ2-6
D: .
size: .

DNA: TGTGCCAGCAGTGAAAACCTGGGCTCCTACAATGAGCAGTTCTTC
CDR3: CASSENLGSYNEQFF
V: TRBV6-1
J: TRBJ2-1
D: .
size: .

DNA: TGCAGCGTTCCGGGACAGGGTACATCCTACAATGAGCAGTTCTTC
CDR3: CSVPGQGTSYNEQFF
V: TRBV29-1
J: TRBJ2-1
D: TRBD1
size: .

DNA: TGTGCCAGCAGCCCCTGGGGGGGACAGGGCTCCATGAACACTGAAGCTTTCTTT
CDR3: CASSPWGGQGSMNTEAFF
V: TRBV25-1
J: TRBJ1-1
D: TRBD1
size: .

DNA: TGCGCCAGCAGCCAAGTGGGCTCTGGGGCCAACGTCCTGACTTTC
CDR3: CASSQVGSGANVLTF
V: TRBV4-3
J: TRBJ2-6
D: .
size: .

DNA: TGCGCCAGCAGCCCACAGGAGGCCCACAACAGGGGGGGGGAGACCCAGTACTTC
CDR3: CASSPQEAHNRGGETQYF
V: TRBV4-1
J: TRBJ2-5
D: .
size: .

DNA: TGTGCCAGCAGCTTGGTACGACAGGGGAGGGTTGGAAACACCATATATTTT
CDR3: CASSLVRQGRVGNTIYF
V: TRBV5-4
J: TRBJ1-3
D: TRBD1
size: .

DNA: TGTGCCAGCAGTGAGGGGGGTATAGGGATGATACCGAACACTGAAGCTTTCTTT
CDR3: CASSEGGIGMIPNTEAFF
V: TRBV2
J: TRBJ1-1
D: .
size: .

DNA: TGTGCCAGCAGCGAAAAGGGGCGGTGGCTCAACACTGAAGCTTTCTTT
CDR3: CASSEKGRWLNTEAFF
V: TRBV6-1
J: TRBJ1-1
D: .
size: .

DNA: TGCGCCAGCAGCCAACAGGGGAAGGGAAAACTGTTTTTT
CDR3: CASSQQGKGKLFF
V: TRBV4-3
J: TRBJ1-4
D: .
size: .

DNA: TGTGCCAGCAGCCCCTCCGGACTAGCCATGGTCGGAGAGCAGTACTTC
CDR3: CASSPSGLAMVGEQYF
V: TRBV7-9
J: TRBJ2-7
D: TRBD2
size: .

DNA: TGTGCCAGCAAATCACCGGGACTAGGCGAGCAGTACTTC
CDR3: CASKSPGLGEQYF
V: TRBV5-4
J: TRBJ2-7
D: TRBD2
size: .

DNA: TGTGCCAGCAGCTTCCCATCGAGCGGGGAGCTGTTTTTT
CDR3: CASSFPSSGELFF
V: TRBV7-9
J: TRBJ2-2
D: .
size: .

DNA: TGTGCCAGCAGCTCCACCGGGACAGGGTTCAACGAGCAGTACTTC
CDR3: CASSSTGTGFNEQYF
V: TRBV9
J: TRBJ2-7
D: TRBD1
size: once

DNA: TGTGCCAGCAGTTCGGGACGGTCTCCCTACGAGCAGTACTTC
CDR3: CASSSGRSPYEQYF
V: TRBV6-5
J: TRBJ2-7
D: .
size: .

DNA: TGTGCCAGCAGCTTGGCCGGACAGGGGGAGACCCAGTACTTC
CDR3: CASSLAGQGETQYF
V: TRBV5-8
J: TRBJ2-5
D: TRBD1
size: .

DNA: TGTGCCAGCGGGCGTACGGGACAGGGTCCCGAGCAGTACTTC
CDR3: CASGRTGQGPEQYF
V: TRBV11-2
J: TRBJ2-7
D: TRBD1
size: .

DNA: TGCGCCAGCAGCTTGAGCGGGGAAACTGAAGCTTTCTTT
CDR3: CASSLSGETEAFF
V: TRBV5-1
J: TRBJ1-1
D: .
size: few

DNA: TGCGCCAGCAGCTTAATCGGTATGGCGGGGGGGTACAATGAGCAGTTCTTC
CDR3: CASSLIGMAGGYNEQFF
V: TRBV5-1
J: TRBJ2-1
D: TRBD2
size: .

DNA: TGTGCCAGCAGTTTCTCGCAGGTTAAAGAAAAACTGTTTTTT
CDR3: CASSFSQVKEKLFF
V: TRBV27
J: TRBJ1-4
D: .
size: .

DNA: TGTGCCACCAGCAGAGATCACGGGACAGCTGGAAACACCATATATTTT
CDR3: CATSRDHGTAGNTIYF
V: TRBV15
J: TRBJ1-3
D: TRBD1
size: .

DNA: TGTGCCAGCAGCTTACAGGGAGGGGAGACCCAGTACTTC
CDR3: CASSLQGGETQYF
V: TRBV11-3
J: TRBJ2-5
D: TRBD2
size: .

DNA: TGTGCCAGCAGTGAAGGGAACAAGATCGGCTACACCTTC
CDR3: CASSEGNKIGYTF
V: TRBV6-1
J: TRBJ1-2
D: .
size: .

DNA: TGCAGCGTTGATACCCAGGGAAAGGGAAGGGGGCGCACCGGGGAGCTGTTTTTT
CDR3: CSVDTQGKGRGRTGELFF
V: TRBV29-1
J: TRBJ2-2
D: TRBD1
size: .

DNA: TGTGCCAGCAGCTTACGGGACAAGAACACTGAAGCTTTCTTT
CDR3: CASSLRDKNTEAFF
V: TRBV5-4
J: TRBJ1-1
D: .
size: .

DNA: TGTGCCAGTAAAACCGCTGGCTATGGCTACACCTTC
CDR3: CASKTAGYGYTF
V: TRBV19
J: TRBJ1-2
D: .
size: few

DNA: TGTGCCAGCAGTTCGGGGGACCTCCCCCTGGGGACCCAGTACTTC
CDR3: CASSSGDLPLGTQYF
V: TRBV27
J: TRBJ2-5
D: .
size: .